Reported below is one TCR beta chain. Its antigen is as yet unknown. These data come from a study of cytomegalovirus exposure and HLA in healthy donors. PCR used 60 Vbeta primers and 13 Jbeta primers. Sequencing used immunoSEQ multiplex PCR; TCRdb keeps in-frame clones, though not all of them. The repertoire holds approximately 45,000 clones, roughly 69% seen once, with roughly 3.3% in the top ten. The CDR3 has 15 amino acids. After removal of 2 bases from V and 9 bases from J, the junction contained 9 bases not matched to a gene. CDR1 GTSNPN and CDR2 SVGIG come from the germline V gene (reference sequence). Notes on the study in general: In a later analysis, specific HLA alleles were associated with some 16,000 TCR beta sequences at a 0.05 false discovery rate. HLA-A and HLA-B allele assignments for most subjects were reportedly predicted accurately using TCR beta sequences.

Sequences were obtained from PBMCs. The genes are TRBV30 and TRBJ1-5; 11 nucleotides agree with TRBD1. This receptor was obtained from a woman in her thirties in good health and CMV-seronegative. The CDR3 DNA sequence: TGTGCCTGGAGTCTAGGACAGGGGGCTCCGTGGCCCCAGCATTTT. Its translation: CAWSLGQGAPWPQHF. The variable domain in full, completed from reference TRBV30 and TRBJ1-5, reads SQTIHQWPATLVQPVGSPLSLECTVEGTSNPNLYWYRQAAGRGLQLLFYSVGIGQISSEVPQNLSASRPQDRQFILSSKKLLLSDSGFYLCAWSLGQGAPWPQHFGDGTRLSIL.